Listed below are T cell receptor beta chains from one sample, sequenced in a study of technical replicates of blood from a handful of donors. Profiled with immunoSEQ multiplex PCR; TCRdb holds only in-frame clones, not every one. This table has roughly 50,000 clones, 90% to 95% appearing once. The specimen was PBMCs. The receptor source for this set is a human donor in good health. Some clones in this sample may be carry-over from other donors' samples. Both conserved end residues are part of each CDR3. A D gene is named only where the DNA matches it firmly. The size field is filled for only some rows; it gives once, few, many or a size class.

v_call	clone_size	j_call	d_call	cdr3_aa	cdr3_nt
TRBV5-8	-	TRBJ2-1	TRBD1	CASTLSWTGAINEQFF	TGTGCCAGCACCCTTAGCTGGACAGGGGCTATTAATGAGCAGTTCTTC
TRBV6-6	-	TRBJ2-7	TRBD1	CASSYTRTGGSYEQYF	TGTGCCAGCAGTTACACGAGGACAGGGGGATCCTACGAGCAGTACTTC
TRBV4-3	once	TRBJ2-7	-	CASSRVMGPYEQYF	TGCGCCAGCAGCCGAGTAATGGGGCCCTACGAGCAGTACTTC
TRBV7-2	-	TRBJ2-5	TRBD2	CASSLNLAGMAQYF	TGTGCCAGCAGCTTAAACCTAGCGGGGATGGCCCAGTACTTC
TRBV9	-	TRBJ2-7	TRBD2	CASSASGSPYEQYF	TGTGCCAGCAGCGCCAGCGGGAGTCCCTACGAGCAGTACTTC
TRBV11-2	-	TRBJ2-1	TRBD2	CASMRGGLAERNEQFF	TGTGCCAGCATGAGAGGAGGGCTAGCGGAACGCAATGAGCAGTTCTTC
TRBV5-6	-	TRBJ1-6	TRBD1	CASRPTTGKYSPLHF	TGTGCCAGCAGACCTACGACAGGGAAGTACTCACCCCTCCACTTT
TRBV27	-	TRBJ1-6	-	CASSRPGQNNSPLHF	TGTGCCAGCAGTCGACCGGGACAAAATAATTCACCCCTCCACTTT
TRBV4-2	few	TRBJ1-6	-	CASSQDVENSPLHF	TGTGCCAGCAGCCAAGATGTGGAGAATTCACCCCTCCACTTT
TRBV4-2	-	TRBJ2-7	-	CASSPDRLAEQYF	TGTGCCAGCAGCCCCGACAGGCTCGCCGAGCAGTACTTC
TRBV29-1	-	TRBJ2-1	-	CSVALGRNEQFF	TGCAGCGTTGCTCTTGGGCGTAATGAGCAGTTCTTC
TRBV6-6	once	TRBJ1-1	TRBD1	CASSYSTGGGTEAFF	TGTGCCAGCAGTTATTCGACAGGGGGAGGCACTGAAGCTTTCTTT
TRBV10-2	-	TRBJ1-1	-	CAAGGLVGTEAFF	TGCGCCGCCGGGGGGCTGGTAGGCACTGAAGCTTTCTTT
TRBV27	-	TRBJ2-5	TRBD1	CASSLNRGLQETQYF	TGTGCCAGCAGTTTGAACAGGGGGCTTCAAGAGACCCAGTACTTC